This T cell receptor (beta chain) was sequenced in a study of T-cell reconstitution after alpha-beta-depleted transplantation in children (dated by TCRdb to 2016 to 2017). Regarding the study in general: Using TCR repertoire profiling, the study quantitatively followed how T-cell immune reconstitution unfolded in children after TCRalphabeta/CD19-depleted allogeneic hematopoietic cell transplantation.

A remark on this clonotype: Its recognized antigen is unknown. There are no base qualities to consult, and no much larger clone falls within one base.

Trimming accounts for 7 bases at V and 5 bases at J, while the number of junction bases matched to no gene is 8. The CDR3 runs 14 amino acids, cysteine and phenylalanine included. Left in the record is the CDR3 DNA by itself, 42 bases read in frame from the first base. The library was prepared using PCR. The instrument was an Illumina HiSeq 2500. Molecular barcoding was employed in the preparation of TCR libraries, with unique molecular identifiers being used to normalize TCRbeta repertoire quantification. TCRdb itself trimmed the public reads at Q25 with fastp, ran MiXCR and retained productive beta chains. Here each entry gathers all rows of one CDR3 protein and keeps the most common genes and DNA. The sample records some 500,000 distinct CDR3 sequences, about 16% of which are singletons. 3.3% of the sample is in the top ten clones.

The V and J genes are TRBV12-3 or TRBV12-4 and TRBJ1-2; TRBD1 matches 9 bases in the middle. The sequencing here drew on PBMCs from the stem cell graft donor, taken from the stem cell graft. The sequence came from a human donor who donated a stem cell graft to a child with acute lymphoblastic leukemia. The nucleotide sequence reads TGTGCCAGCAAAAAGACAGGGGGACTTTATGGCTACACCTTC. Protein translation: CASKKTGGLYGYTF.